Listed below are T cell receptor beta chains from one sample, sequenced in a study of shared clonotypes between healthy human individuals. Clones were read by immunoSEQ multiplex PCR, and TCRdb kept only the in-frame ones, dropping some. This sample carries approximately 1,500,000 clones, roughly 96% of them seen once, and the ten largest clones take about 1%. The sample consisted of naive CD4+ T cells sorted from blood. These receptors were obtained from a man younger than 45 in good health. Each CDR3 is given with its conserved first and last residue. D genes are given only for firm matches. Some rows mark clone size as missing; the rest say once, few, many or name a class of expanded clone.

d_call	v_call	j_call	clone_size	cdr3_aa	cdr3_nt
.	TRBV27	TRBJ2-1	.	CASSFRGGEQFF	TGTGCCAGCAGTTTTAGGGGGGGAGAGCAGTTCTTC
.	TRBV2	TRBJ1-4	.	CASSGAGVATNEKLFF	TGTGCCAGCAGTGGGGCAGGGGTCGCAACTAATGAAAAACTGTTTTTT
TRBD1	TRBV19	TRBJ1-2	.	CASSTPEGAGRYTF	TGTGCCAGTAGTACCCCTGAGGGGGCTGGTCGCTACACCTTC
.	TRBV18	TRBJ2-1	.	CASSPGFEQFF	TGTGCCAGCTCCCCAGGCTTTGAGCAGTTCTTC
TRBD2	TRBV4-3	TRBJ2-1	.	CASSRTGTRTNTEQFF	TGCGCCAGCAGCCGAACCGGGACTAGAACCAATACTGAGCAGTTCTTC
.	TRBV9	TRBJ2-7	.	CASSPTLGGGSYEQYF	TGTGCCAGCAGCCCAACTCTAGGGGGAGGCTCCTACGAGCAGTACTTC
.	TRBV28	TRBJ1-2	.	CASSLLGTYGYTF	TGTGCCAGCAGTTTACTGGGAACCTATGGCTACACCTTC
TRBD2	TRBV18	TRBJ2-4	.	CASSPLAGGSKNIQYF	TGTGCCAGCTCACCACTTGCGGGAGGCTCCAAAAACATTCAGTACTTC
.	TRBV7-9	TRBJ2-6	.	CASSPRSSGANVLTF	TGTGCCAGCAGCCCACGGAGCTCTGGGGCCAACGTCCTGACTTTC
.	TRBV30	TRBJ1-4	.	CAWSEGDIRLFF	TGTGCCTGGAGTGAAGGGGACATTCGGCTGTTTTTT
TRBD1	TRBV5-1	TRBJ1-3	.	CASRDRDSGNTIYF	TGCGCCAGCCGGGACAGAGACTCTGGAAACACCATATATTTT
.	TRBV14	TRBJ2-3	.	CASGSTPDTQYF	TGTGCCAGCGGTTCAACCCCAGATACGCAGTATTTT
.	TRBV4-1	TRBJ2-5	.	CASSLGLLETQYF	TGCGCCAGCAGCCTCGGACTGTTGGAGACCCAGTACTTC
.	TRBV20-1	TRBJ2-5	once	CSAEGWETQYF	TGCAGTGCAGAAGGGTGGGAGACCCAGTACTTC
.	TRBV15	TRBJ2-1	.	CATSRETSILFF	TGTGCCACCAGCAGAGAAACAAGTATCTTGTTCTTC
TRBD1	TRBV4-3	TRBJ1-4	.	CASSHDRGSGEKLFF	TGCGCCAGCAGCCACGACAGGGGTTCGGGTGAAAAACTGTTTTTT
TRBD2	TRBV29-1	TRBJ2-3	.	CSGNRDYATDTQYF	TGCAGCGGGAACCGGGACTATGCCACAGATACGCAGTATTTT
.	TRBV18	TRBJ2-1	.	CASSPGRSNEQFF	TGTGCCAGCTCACCAGGGCGATCTAATGAGCAGTTCTTC
.	TRBV9	TRBJ2-4	.	CASSVEAEGNIQYF	TGTGCCAGCAGCGTAGAAGCGGAGGGAAACATTCAGTACTTC
TRBD2	TRBV15	TRBJ2-4	.	CATSRDPAGGSAKNIQYF	TGTGCCACCAGCAGAGATCCAGCGGGAGGGTCAGCCAAAAACATTCAGTACTTC
TRBD2	TRBV18	TRBJ2-3	once	CASSPRGGSLTDTQYF	TGTGCCAGCTCACCACGGGGCGGGAGCCTCACAGATACGCAGTATTTT
.	TRBV21-1	TRBJ2-1	.	CASSKLSGKNEQFF	TGTGCCAGCAGCAAACTGAGCGGGAAAAATGAGCAGTTCTTC
.	TRBV9	TRBJ2-5	.	CASSVGTVEQETQYF	TGTGCCAGCAGCGTAGGTACAGTAGAACAAGAGACCCAGTACTTC
.	TRBV29-1	TRBJ2-2	.	CSVGGGANTGELFF	TGCAGCGTTGGGGGCGGCGCGAACACCGGGGAGCTGTTTTTT
.	TRBV13	TRBJ2-6	.	CASSTEGNIGANVLTF	TGTGCCAGCAGCACGGAGGGGAACATAGGGGCCAACGTCCTGACTTTC
.	TRBV18	TRBJ1-5	once	CASSQDRFEGQPQHF	TGTGCCAGCTCACAAGACAGGTTTGAGGGTCAGCCCCAGCATTTT
.	TRBV4-1	TRBJ2-7	.	CASSQDSYSGFFYYEQYF	TGCGCCAGCAGCCAAGATTCCTACAGCGGGTTCTTTTACTACGAGCAGTACTTC
.	TRBV5-5	TRBJ1-1	.	CASRPGTQNTEAFF	TGTGCCAGCAGGCCCGGGACTCAGAACACTGAAGCTTTCTTT
TRBD1	TRBV27	TRBJ2-7	.	CASRTTTGGVEQYF	TGTGCCAGCAGAACTACGACAGGGGGCGTCGAGCAGTACTTC
.	TRBV5-4	TRBJ2-1	.	CASRGGGGRNEQFF	TGTGCCAGCAGGGGTGGTGGAGGTAGAAATGAGCAGTTCTTC
.	TRBV5-1	TRBJ2-2	.	CASSLGYTGELFF	TGCGCCAGCAGCTTGGGTTACACCGGGGAGCTGTTTTTT
TRBD1	TRBV28	TRBJ2-3	once	CASSPPGQITDTQYF	TGTGCCAGCAGTCCCCCGGGACAGATCACAGATACGCAGTATTTT
.	TRBV6-5	TRBJ2-7	.	CASSYSPQGGEQYF	TGTGCCAGCAGTTACTCGCCACAGGGCGGCGAGCAGTACTTC
TRBD2	TRBV10-3	TRBJ2-3	.	CAISSSGGGTDTQYF	TGTGCCATCAGCTCTAGCGGGGGTGGGACAGATACGCAGTATTTT
TRBD1	TRBV30	TRBJ1-5	.	CAWSVRGTGPLGPQHF	TGTGCCTGGAGTGTAAGGGGGACAGGACCTTTGGGGCCCCAGCATTTT
TRBD2	TRBV7-8	TRBJ2-2	.	CASRRLAGVVLPGELFF	TGTGCCAGCAGAAGACTAGCGGGAGTGGTCCTCCCCGGGGAGCTGTTTTTT
.	TRBV15	TRBJ1-5	.	CATSRDRGQPQHF	TGTGCCACCAGCAGAGATCGGGGGCAGCCCCAGCATTTT
TRBD2	TRBV5-5	TRBJ2-7	.	CASSQTSGYEQYF	TGTGCCAGCAGCCAGACTAGCGGCTACGAGCAGTACTTC
.	TRBV7-9	TRBJ1-3	.	CASSLAPVGGNTIYF	TGTGCCAGCAGCTTAGCTCCAGTAGGCGGAAACACCATATATTTT
.	TRBV18	TRBJ2-1	.	CASSPGAVSYNEQFF	TGTGCCAGCTCACCGGGTGCGGTTTCCTACAATGAGCAGTTCTTC
TRBD1	TRBV28	TRBJ2-1	.	CASSPSSWDRSNNEQFF	TGTGCCAGCAGTCCCTCCTCGTGGGACAGATCTAACAATGAGCAGTTCTTC
TRBD2	TRBV18	TRBJ2-1	.	CASSPFGGGSYNEQFF	TGTGCCAGCTCACCATTTGGGGGGGGATCCTACAATGAGCAGTTCTTC
.	TRBV7-8	TRBJ1-1	.	CASSSDRTNTEAFF	TGTGCCAGCAGCTCGGATAGAACGAACACTGAAGCTTTCTTT
.	TRBV6-1	TRBJ1-2	.	CASSRQGGGGYTF	TGTGCCAGCTCAAGGCAGGGAGGAGGTGGCTACACCTTC
.	TRBV10-3	TRBJ1-5	.	CAIRGGRDNQPQHF	TGTGCCATCCGCGGGGGGAGGGACAATCAGCCCCAGCATTTT
.	TRBV4-1	TRBJ2-7	.	CASSQGPLYEQYF	TGCGCCAGCAGCCAGGGGCCTTTATACGAGCAGTACTTC
.	TRBV29-1	TRBJ2-5	.	CSVEGTGETQYF	TGCAGCGTTGAAGGGACGGGAGAGACCCAGTACTTC
TRBD2	TRBV9	TRBJ2-3	.	CASSERSRTQRGSTDTQYF	TGTGCCAGCAGCGAAAGATCACGGACTCAGCGGGGAAGCACAGATACGCAGTATTTT
.	TRBV18	TRBJ1-1	.	CASSPVPGVAFF	TGTGCCAGCTCACCGGTCCCAGGGGTAGCTTTCTTT
TRBD2	TRBV28	TRBJ2-1	.	CASSLSGGPGNEQFF	TGTGCCAGCAGTTTATCGGGAGGGCCTGGGAATGAGCAGTTCTTC
.	TRBV11-2	TRBJ1-2	.	CASSLDGFQVTGYTF	TGTGCCAGCAGCTTAGACGGTTTCCAGGTGACTGGCTACACCTTC
.	TRBV30	TRBJ2-2	.	CAWSVLNTGELFF	TGTGCCTGGAGTGTACTTAACACCGGGGAGCTGTTTTTT
.	TRBV2	TRBJ2-2	.	CASRSRTSNTGELFF	TGTGCCAGCAGGTCTCGGACTTCGAACACCGGGGAGCTGTTTTTT
.	TRBV18	TRBJ1-5	.	CASSPGGSNQPQHF	TGTGCCAGCTCACCAGGGGGGAGCAATCAGCCCCAGCATTTT
TRBD1	TRBV6-1	TRBJ1-5	.	CASNPGGPGPQHF	TGTGCCAGCAACCCAGGGGGGCCGGGCCCCCAGCATTTT
.	TRBV5-1	TRBJ2-7	.	CASSLGTATYEQYF	TGCGCCAGCAGCTTGGGGACAGCGACCTACGAGCAGTACTTC
TRBD2	TRBV6-5	TRBJ2-5	.	CASSYSTLAAITQYF	TGTGCCAGCAGTTACTCGACACTAGCGGCCATCACCCAGTACTTC
.	TRBV5-4	TRBJ2-1	.	CASSLGPAQAGKQFF	TGTGCCAGCAGCTTGGGACCGGCCCAAGCAGGTAAGCAGTTCTTC
TRBD1	TRBV5-5	TRBJ1-2	.	CASSLAPTGAYGYTF	TGTGCCAGCAGCTTGGCCCCGACAGGGGCCTATGGCTACACCTTC
TRBD2	TRBV6-6	TRBJ2-7	once	CASSSTGGVVVEQYF	TGTGCCAGCAGTAGCACGGGGGGAGTGGTGGTGGAGCAGTACTTC